The 13 T cell receptor beta chains listed next were all sequenced from one sample in a study of response to subunit inactivated influenza vaccine. A single record per CDR3 protein comes from TCRdb applying MiXCR to the RT-PCR reads. Seen here are about 540,000 distinct CDR3 sequences, around a quarter observed once, and the top ten hold 2.8%. These data were also reused for a study on T cells expressing NK-cell markers. That study adds: In generating TCR beta cDNA, 5'RACE template switching with UMIs was used.

Here the sequenced sample was CD4+ T cells sorted from PBMCs, taken 11 to 12 days after vaccination. Source of these receptors: a man aged 50 to 59 who received an inactivated influenza vaccine.

This rearrangement joins TRBV6-5 to TRBJ1-2; D is possibly TRBD1 (5 bases). Germline V gene lookup returns CDR1 MNHEY and CDR2 SVGAGI. This CDR3 has 14 amino acids. Trimming took off 2 bases at V and 4 bases at J, with 11 bases between the two ends. The CDR3 region is CASSYRGIGYGYTF. The CDR3 DNA follows: TGTGCCAGCAGTTACCGGGGGATAGGCTATGGCTACACCTTC.

The chain has TRBV14 and TRBJ1-2; tentatively, D is TRBD1 (5 bases). CDR3 length: 14 residues. The V gene lost 1 base and the J gene lost 3 bases, with 9 bases spanning the gap. Germline loops: CDR1 SGHDN, CDR2 FVKESK. The CDR3, as DNA: TGTGCCAGCAGCCAAGCCGGGGGAGACTATGGCTACACCTTC. This sequence encodes CASSQAGGDYGYTF.

In this sample, this clonotype turned up a few times. This chain joins TRBV7-9 and TRBJ2-1; 11 positions agree with TRBD1. Germline V gene data show CDR1 as SEHNR and CDR2 as FQNEAQ (reference sequence). The J segment lost 14 bases and the V segment lost 5 bases, leaving 14 bases of the junction unmatched. The CDR3 has 15 residues. CDR3 coding DNA: TGTGCCAGCAGCCCGGACCGGGACAGGGGGGCCCGGGAGTTCTTC. Translated: CASSPDRDRGAREFF.

V usage is TRBV5-1 and J usage is TRBJ1-1; maybe TRBD1 (5 bases). This CDR3 is built from 15 residues. Between the trimmed V and J ends, which lost 4 bases and 3 bases, there was a span of 16 bases. Germline assignment: CDR1 SGHRS and CDR2 YFSETQ. The CDR3 DNA is TGCGCCAGCAGCAAGAAAGACGAGGGGCACACTGAAGCTTTCTTT. Translation gives CASSKKDEGHTEAFF.

This clonotype was seen a few times. CDR3 residues: CASSPPLGELFF. The CDR3 coding sequence is TGTGCCAGCAGCCCCCCACTAGGGGAGCTGTTTTTT. V usage is TRBV28 and J usage is TRBJ2-2; D is ambiguous. CDR1 is MDHEN and CDR2 is SYDVKM in the germline V gene. The CDR3 contains 12 residues. Trimming pared 6 bases from V and 8 bases from J, leaving 10 bases between.

CDR3 loop: CASSPPGLGYEQYF. The CDR3 DNA reads TGTGCCAGCAGCCCCCCGGGCCTGGGATACGAGCAGTACTTC. V and J are TRBV11-2 and TRBJ2-7, with D hard to call. CDR1 and CDR2 from the germline V gene are SGHAT and FQNNGV. The CDR3 length is 14 residues. Between the trimmed V and J ends, which lost 5 bases and 4 bases, there was a span of 15 bases. The full variable domain, rest sourced from reference TRBV11-2 and TRBJ2-7, is EAGVAQSPRYKIIEKRQSVAFWCNPISGHATLYWYQQILGQGPKLLIQFQNNGVVDDSQLPKDRFSAERLKGVDSTLKIQPAKLEDSAVYLCASSPPGLGYEQYFGPGTRLTVT.

This clonotype was observed a few times. The V call is TRBV25-1, the J call TRBJ2-6; D tentatively reads TRBD1 or TRBD2 (5 bases each). Germline lookup yields CDR1 MGHDK and CDR2 SYGVNS. V shed 3 bases and J shed 4 bases, with 7 bases lying between them. The CDR3 consists of 14 residues. CDR3 protein: CASSDGAGANVLTF. In nucleotides, the CDR3 is TGTGCCAGCAGTGACGGGGCAGGGGCCAACGTCCTGACTTTC.

The genes are TRBV7-2 and TRBJ2-5, with 9 bases that match TRBD1. Germline assignment: CDR1 SGHTA and CDR2 FQGNSA. CDR3 length: 16 amino acids. Unmatched junction bases numbered 11, after V lost 4 bases and J lost 5 bases. The CDR3 is CASSSRRQGVGETQYF. The CDR3 DNA reads TGTGCCAGCAGCTCCCGCCGACAGGGGGTAGGGGAGACCCAGTACTTC.

The rearrangement uses TRBV5-1 and TRBJ2-5; TRBD2 aligns across 7 bases. Germline assignment: CDR1 SGHRS and CDR2 YFSETQ. V trimming: 4 bases; J trimming: 1 base; junction bases outside the gene matches: 7. CDR3 length equals 15 residues. The CDR3 loop is CASSPTPGGQETQYF. CDR3 bases: TGCGCCAGCAGCCCGACCCCGGGGGGCCAAGAGACCCAGTACTTC.

The genes are TRBV14 and TRBJ2-2; D remains ambiguous. Germline V gene data show CDR1 as SGHDN and CDR2 as FVKESK. The CDR3 is 15 residues long. V shed 4 bases and J shed 0 bases, with 9 bases lying between them. CDR3 bases: TGTGCCAGCAGCCGATTCGGGTCGAACACCGGGGAGCTGTTTTTT. Its protein product is CASSRFGSNTGELFF. Supplemented by reference TRBV14 and TRBJ2-2, the full variable domain reads EAGVTQFPSHSVIEKGQTVTLRCDPISGHDNLYWYRRVMGKEIKFLLHFVKESKQDESGMPNNRFLAERTGGTYSTLKVQPAELEDSGVYFCASSRFGSNTGELFFGEGSRLTVL.

This clonotype appeared a single time. Here the CDR3 DNA reads TGTGCCAGCAGTCGACAGGCGGAAGCTGGCTACACCTTC. Protein: CASSRQAEAGYTF. The V gene is TRBV14, the J gene TRBJ1-2; the D gene is possibly TRBD1 (6 bases). With 6 bases removed from V and 7 bases from J, the gap between germline ends came to 15 bases. Germline V gene sequence: CDR1 SGHDN, CDR2 FVKESK. The CDR3 covers 13 residues. Full variable domain (outside the CDR3, taken from reference TRBV14 and TRBJ1-2): EAGVTQFPSHSVIEKGQTVTLRCDPISGHDNLYWYRRVMGKEIKFLLHFVKESKQDESGMPNNRFLAERTGGTYSTLKVQPAELEDSGVYFCASSRQAEAGYTFGSGTRLTVV.

This clonotype was detected a few times. The V and J genes are TRBV27 and TRBJ2-5; 10 positions agree with TRBD1. CDR3 length: 15 amino acids. V was clipped by 5 bases and J by 1 base; unmatched bases: 4. CDR1 and CDR2 (germline): MNHEY, SMNVEV (reference sequence). The CDR3 region is CASSPDRGSQETQYF. The CDR3 nucleotides are TGTGCCAGCAGTCCGGACAGGGGGTCCCAAGAGACCCAGTACTTC.

CDR3 sequence: CASSYSSGGGGAVDTQYF. The CDR3 DNA is TGTGCCAGCAGTTACTCGAGCGGCGGCGGGGGGGCGGTAGATACGCAGTATTTT. The chain links TRBV6-5 to TRBJ2-3; 9 positions match TRBD2. J gave up 5 bases and V 0 bases, and 12 bases lay outside the gene matches. CDR1 and CDR2 (germline): MNHEY, SVGAGI. The CDR3 spans 18 residues.